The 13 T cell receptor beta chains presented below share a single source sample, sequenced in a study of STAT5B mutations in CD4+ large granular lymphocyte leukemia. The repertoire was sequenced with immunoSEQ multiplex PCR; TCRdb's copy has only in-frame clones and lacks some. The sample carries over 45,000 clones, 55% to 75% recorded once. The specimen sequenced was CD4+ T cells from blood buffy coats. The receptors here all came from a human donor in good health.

Here the CDR3 reads CASSLALYSYEQYF. The CDR3 region has the DNA TGTGCCAGCAGCTTAGCACTCTACTCCTACGAGCAGTACTTC. This chain connects TRBV11-1 to TRBJ2-7; the D is unclear. Germline-derived CDR1 and CDR2 are SGHAT and FQDESV (reference sequence). Trimming left V 0 bases short and J 0 bases short, with 6 bases between. This CDR3 spans 14 amino acids.

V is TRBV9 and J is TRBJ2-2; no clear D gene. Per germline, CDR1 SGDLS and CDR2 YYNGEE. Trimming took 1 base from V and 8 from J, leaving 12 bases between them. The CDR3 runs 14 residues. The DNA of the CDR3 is TGTGCCAGCAGCGTATCGTCTGGTTGGGGGGAGCTGTTTTTT. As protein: CASSVSSGWGELFF.

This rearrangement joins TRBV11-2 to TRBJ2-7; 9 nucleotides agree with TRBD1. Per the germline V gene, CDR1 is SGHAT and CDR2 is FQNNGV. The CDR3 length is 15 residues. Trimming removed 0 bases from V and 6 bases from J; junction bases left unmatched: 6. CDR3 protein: CASSLDRDREFEQYV. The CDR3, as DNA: TGTGCCAGCAGCTTAGATAGGGACAGGGAATTCGAGCAGTACGTC.

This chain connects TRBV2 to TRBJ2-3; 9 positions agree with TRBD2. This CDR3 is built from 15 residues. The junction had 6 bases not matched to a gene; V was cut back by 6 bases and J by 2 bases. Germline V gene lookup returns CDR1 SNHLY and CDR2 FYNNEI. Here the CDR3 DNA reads TGTGCCAGCAGGCGGGGGGGAGGGTACACAGATACGCAGTATTTT. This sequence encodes CASRRGGGYTDTQYF.

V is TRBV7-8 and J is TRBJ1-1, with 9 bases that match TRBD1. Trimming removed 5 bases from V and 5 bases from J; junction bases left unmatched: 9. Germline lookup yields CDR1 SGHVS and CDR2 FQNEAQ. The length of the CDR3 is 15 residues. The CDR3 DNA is TGTGCCAGCAGCCTTCCGGGACAGGGCTGGACTGAAGCTTTCTTT. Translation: CASSLPGQGWTEAFF.

The chain's CDR3 is CASSRETQYF. The DNA for the CDR3 is TGTGCCAGCAGCAGGGAGACCCAGTACTTC. The chain couples TRBV7-9 to TRBJ2-5; D is unclear. V lost 5 bases and J lost 5, with 3 bases in between. The germline gives CDR1 SEHNR, CDR2 FQNEAQ (reference sequence). The CDR3 is made up of 10 amino acids.

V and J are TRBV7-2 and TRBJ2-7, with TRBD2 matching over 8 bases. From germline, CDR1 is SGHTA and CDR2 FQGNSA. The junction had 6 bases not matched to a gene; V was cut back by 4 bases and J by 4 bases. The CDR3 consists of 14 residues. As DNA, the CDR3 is TGTGCCAGCAGCTACAGCGGGGGAACATACGAGCAGTACGTC. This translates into CASSYSGGTYEQYV.

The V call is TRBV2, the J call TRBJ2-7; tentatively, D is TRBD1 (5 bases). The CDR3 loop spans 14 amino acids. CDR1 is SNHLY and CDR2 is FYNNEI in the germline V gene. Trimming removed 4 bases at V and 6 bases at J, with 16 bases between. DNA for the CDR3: TGTGCCAGCAGTGTCAGGGTAATGTCGTCCGAGCAGTACGTC. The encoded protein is CASSVRVMSSEQYV.

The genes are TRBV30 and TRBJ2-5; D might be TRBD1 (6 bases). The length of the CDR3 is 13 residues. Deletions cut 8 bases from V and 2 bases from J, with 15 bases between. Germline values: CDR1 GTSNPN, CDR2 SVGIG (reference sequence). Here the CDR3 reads CARRTVPQETQYF. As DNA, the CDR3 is TGTGCCCGCAGGACAGTACCACAAGAGACCCAGTACTTC.

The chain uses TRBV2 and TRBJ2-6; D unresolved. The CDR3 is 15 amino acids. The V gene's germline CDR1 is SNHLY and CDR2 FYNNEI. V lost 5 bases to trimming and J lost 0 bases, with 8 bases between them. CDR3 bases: TGTGCCAGCAGTATTGCAGGCTCTGGGGCCAACGTCCTGACTTTC. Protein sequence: CASSIAGSGANVLTF.

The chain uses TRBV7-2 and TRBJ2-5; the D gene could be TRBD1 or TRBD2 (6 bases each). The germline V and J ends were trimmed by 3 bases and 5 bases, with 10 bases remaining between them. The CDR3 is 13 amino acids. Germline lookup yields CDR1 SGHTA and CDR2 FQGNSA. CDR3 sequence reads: CASSLGGRETQYF. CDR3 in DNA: TGTGCCAGCAGCTTGGGGGGCCGGGAGACCCAGTACTTC.

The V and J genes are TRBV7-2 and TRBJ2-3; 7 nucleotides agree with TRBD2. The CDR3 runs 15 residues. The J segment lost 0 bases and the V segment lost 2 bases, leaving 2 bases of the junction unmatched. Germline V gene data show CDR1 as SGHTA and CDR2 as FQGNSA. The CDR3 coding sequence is TGTGCCAGCAGCTTACTTAGCGGGAGCACAGATACGCAGTATTTT. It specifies CASSLLSGSTDTQYF.

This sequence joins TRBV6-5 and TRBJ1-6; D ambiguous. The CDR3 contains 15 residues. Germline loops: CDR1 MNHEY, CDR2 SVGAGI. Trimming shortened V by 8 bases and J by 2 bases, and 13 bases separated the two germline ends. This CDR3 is CASGEYRTYNSPLHF. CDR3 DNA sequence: TGTGCCAGCGGGGAATATCGTACCTATAATTCACCCCTCCACTTT.